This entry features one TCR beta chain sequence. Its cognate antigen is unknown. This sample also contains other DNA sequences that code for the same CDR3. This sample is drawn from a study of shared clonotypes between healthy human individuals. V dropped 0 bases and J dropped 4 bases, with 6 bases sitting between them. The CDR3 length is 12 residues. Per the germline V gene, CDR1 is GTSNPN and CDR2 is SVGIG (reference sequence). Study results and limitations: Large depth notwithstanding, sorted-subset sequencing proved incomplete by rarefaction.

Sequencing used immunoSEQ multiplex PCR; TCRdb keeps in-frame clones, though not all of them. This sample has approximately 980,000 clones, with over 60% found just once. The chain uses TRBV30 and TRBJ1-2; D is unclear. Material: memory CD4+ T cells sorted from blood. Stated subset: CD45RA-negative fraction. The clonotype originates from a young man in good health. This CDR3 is CAWSVSIYGYTF. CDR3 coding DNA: TGTGCCTGGAGTGTATCAATCTATGGCTACACCTTC.